The 13 T cell receptor beta chains listed next were all sequenced from one sample in a study of blood T cell repertoires in COVID-19. Repertoires were generated with immunoSEQ multiplex PCR, while TCRdb's copy carries only in-frame clones and drops some. The data hold 200,000 to 250,000 clones, with approximately 78% observed a single time. Sequenced sample: peripheral blood. The receptor source for this set is a woman aged 80 or over with COVID-19, enrolled during active disease.

The rearrangement links TRBV3-1 (or the pseudogene TRBV3-2) to TRBJ1-1, with 9 positions matching TRBD1. Per the germline V gene, CDR1 is LGHDT and CDR2 is YNNKEL (reference sequence). The J segment lost 1 base and the V segment lost 3 bases, leaving 3 bases of the junction unmatched. The CDR3 is 15 residues long. CDR3 bases: TGTGCCAGCAGCCACCCGGGACAGGGGAACACTGAAGCTTTCTTT. Its protein is CASSHPGQGNTEAFF.

V is TRBV7-3 and J is TRBJ1-2; D unresolved. V lost 1 base and J 5 bases, leaving 8 bases between the germline ends. The CDR3 contains 13 residues. Germline CDR1 and CDR2: SGHTA and FQGTGA. In nucleotides, the CDR3 is TGTGCCAGCAGCTTAAGGCCAGATTATGGCTACACCTTC. Residues: CASSLRPDYGYTF.

The V call is TRBV6-5, the J call TRBJ1-1, with TRBD1 identical over 9 bases. This CDR3 has 14 residues. Trimming cost V 7 bases and J 2 bases; bases outside gene matches: 5. The germline V gene has CDR1 MNHEY and CDR2 SVGAGI. CDR3 DNA sequence: TGTGCCAGCAACCCGACAGGGGGTAACACTGAAGCTTTCTTT. This sequence encodes CASNPTGGNTEAFF.

This clone was recorded only once. The rearrangement uses TRBV30 and TRBJ2-7; perhaps TRBD2 as D (6 bases). Per the germline V gene, CDR1 is GTSNPN and CDR2 is SVGIG (reference sequence). The CDR3 length is 14 residues. V was clipped by 2 bases and J by 0 bases, with 11 bases between them. CDR3 coding DNA: TGTGCCTGGAGTCAACTAGCCCGCTCCTACGAGCAGTACTTC. Protein sequence: CAWSQLARSYEQYF.

V is TRBV11-3 and J is TRBJ1-1; D possibly corresponds to TRBD1 (5 bases). V shed 5 bases and J shed 3 bases, with 16 bases lying between them. CDR3 length equals 15 residues. Germline-derived CDR1 and CDR2 are SGHNT and YENEEA. In nucleotides, the CDR3 is TGTGCCAGCAGCCTAAATGGTGGGGCGGACACTGAAGCTTTCTTT. As protein: CASSLNGGADTEAFF.

This clone occurred a few times. The chain carries TRBV7-9 and TRBJ2-7; the D gene is possibly TRBD1 (6 bases). V was cut by 6 bases and J by 1 base, with 13 bases left in between. The length of the CDR3 is 14 residues. Germline V gene lookup returns CDR1 SEHNR and CDR2 FQNEAQ (reference sequence). The CDR3 DNA reads TGTGCCAGCAGTCGGACAGCCGGATCCTACGAGCAGTACTTC. Residues: CASSRTAGSYEQYF.

This clone has only a few counts. This chain connects TRBV3-1 (or the pseudogene TRBV3-2) to TRBJ2-7; 8 positions agree with TRBD2. Germline V gives CDR1 LGHDT, CDR2 YNNKEL (reference sequence). Trimming took 3 bases from V and 0 from J; bases not matched to a gene: 10. The CDR3 runs 17 residues. CDR3 coding DNA: TGTGCCAGCAGCCAGGGTTTTAGCGGGGCGAGCTCCTACGAGCAGTACTTC. This translates into CASSQGFSGASSYEQYF.

The CDR3 loop is CASSLEGSGYTF. The DNA of the CDR3 is TGCGCCAGCAGCTTGGAAGGGAGCGGCTACACCTTC. This chain links TRBV5-1 with TRBJ1-2; D remains unclear. Germline V lookup: CDR1 SGHRS, CDR2 YFSETQ. This CDR3 is built from 12 residues. V was shortened by 0 bases and J by 8 bases, with 8 bases between the two germline ends.

The chain recombines TRBV4-2 with TRBJ2-3; 7 positions match TRBD2. Germline lookup yields CDR1 LGHNA and CDR2 YNFKEQ. With V trimmed by 2 bases and J by 2 bases, 7 bases remained unmatched. This CDR3 has 16 residues. DNA for the CDR3: TGTGCCAGCAGCCAAAGCCCTAGCGGAGACACAGATACGCAGTATTTT. Translating it yields CASSQSPSGDTDTQYF.

The chain joins TRBV2 to TRBJ2-7; 8 positions agree with TRBD1. Looked up from germline, CDR1 is SNHLY and CDR2 is FYNNEI. The ends lost 6 bases at V and 5 bases at J; junction bases unmatched: 3. The CDR3 loop spans 12 amino acids. CDR3 amino acids: CASRPTGDEQYF. The DNA of the CDR3 is TGTGCCAGCAGGCCGACAGGGGACGAGCAGTACTTC. Based on the CDR3 plus reference TRBV2 and TRBJ2-7, the full variable domain is EPEVTQTPSHQVTQMGQEVILRCVPISNHLYFYWYRQILGQKVEFLVSFYNNEISEKSEIFDDQFSVERPDGSNFTLKIRSTKLEDSAMYFCASRPTGDEQYFGPGTRLTVT.

V and J are TRBV28 and TRBJ2-3; 7 bases fit TRBD1. Germline V CDR1 and CDR2: MDHEN, SYDVKM. The ends lost 5 bases at V and 2 bases at J; junction bases unmatched: 28. The CDR3 sequence is 22 residues long. As DNA, the CDR3 is TGTGCCAGCAGTCCGGATCCAGCCCTGAAGTCAGGGACAGAAAACCCCACAGATACGCAGTATTTT. Amino acid sequence: CASSPDPALKSGTENPTDTQYF.

The chain combines TRBV10-2 with TRBJ2-7, with a weak D call TRBD2 (5 bases). The germline V and J ends were trimmed by 2 bases and 2 bases, with 7 bases remaining between them. This CDR3 has 13 residues. Germline V gives CDR1 WSHSY, CDR2 SAAADI. Here the CDR3 reads CASSESSAYEQYF. The CDR3, as DNA: TGCGCCAGCAGTGAGAGTAGCGCCTACGAGCAGTACTTC.

The chain uses TRBV19 and TRBJ2-3; TRBD2 matches at 7 bases. CDR3 size: 16 residues. The ends lost 3 bases at V and 4 bases at J; junction bases unmatched: 10. Germline assignment: CDR1 LNHDA and CDR2 SQIVND (reference sequence). DNA for the CDR3: TGTGCCAGTAGTATGGGAGGGCTAGTCGTGGCAGATACGCAGTATTTT. It is translated as CASSMGGLVVADTQYF.